A selection of T cell receptor beta chains follows, all from one sample in a study of T cells in localized non-small cell lung cancer. This table comes from immunoSEQ multiplex PCR, and its TCRdb copy is limited to in-frame clones, with some not included. Altogether more than 8,000 clones are present, over 85% being singletons, with the ten largest covering around 2.5%. Sequenced here: peripheral blood, sampled before any cancer treatment. All receptors derive from a female donor older than 55 with stage II squamous cell lung carcinoma. Each CDR3 is given with its conserved first and last residue.

v_gene: TRBV7-6; j_gene: TRBJ2-7; CDR3aa: CASSSRTSGLTYEQYF
v_gene: TRBV5-4; j_gene: TRBJ2-1; CDR3aa: CASSLVGGRNEQFF
v_gene: TRBV29-1; j_gene: TRBJ2-1; CDR3aa: CSVEAGDIPEQFF
v_gene: TRBV7-9; j_gene: TRBJ2-3; CDR3aa: CASSYTSGSWNTQYF
v_gene: TRBV29-1; j_gene: TRBJ2-1; CDR3aa: CSVIQGQGASSYNEQFF
v_gene: TRBV5-4; j_gene: TRBJ1-1; CDR3aa: CASSLGGQGVGTEAFF
v_gene: TRBV28; j_gene: TRBJ2-2; CDR3aa: CASSLRSSLNTGELFF
v_gene: TRBV7-2; j_gene: TRBJ2-1; CDR3aa: CASSLKRIGNEQFF
v_gene: TRBV5-6; j_gene: TRBJ2-5; CDR3aa: CASSSERAGETQYF
v_gene: TRBV5-1; j_gene: TRBJ1-4; CDR3aa: CASSPAGQNEKLFF
v_gene: TRBV5-1; j_gene: TRBJ1-1; CDR3aa: CASSLISGTGNTEAFF
v_gene: TRBV30; j_gene: TRBJ2-7; CDR3aa: CACTDSYEQYF
v_gene: TRBV29-1; j_gene: TRBJ2-3; CDR3aa: CSVVAHRQYF
v_gene: TRBV11-2; j_gene: TRBJ1-3; CDR3aa: CASSLGWTADTIYF
v_gene: TRBV12-5; j_gene: TRBJ2-5; CDR3aa: CASGLVTGKGETQYF
v_gene: TRBV6-1; j_gene: TRBJ1-6; CDR3aa: CASSGAGAGRYSPLHF
v_gene: TRBV13; j_gene: TRBJ2-1; CDR3aa: CASSRSGEQFF
v_gene: TRBV5-1; j_gene: TRBJ2-3; CDR3aa: CASSLNPTGPPDTQYF
v_gene: TRBV29-1; j_gene: TRBJ2-2; CDR3aa: CSVEGDGTVTGELFF
v_gene: TRBV4-2; j_gene: TRBJ1-1; CDR3aa: CASSQVLGEGTEAFF
v_gene: TRBV7-6; j_gene: TRBJ1-3; CDR3aa: CASSLGHGTANSGNTIYF
v_gene: TRBV6-1; j_gene: TRBJ1-5; CDR3aa: CASSKGDNVGNQPQHF
v_gene: TRBV5-6; j_gene: TRBJ1-2; CDR3aa: CASSLAGMGPVGYTF
v_gene: TRBV27; j_gene: TRBJ2-7; CDR3aa: CASRPSQGSPYEQYF
v_gene: TRBV5-1; j_gene: TRBJ1-2; CDR3aa: CASSTRGYGYTF
v_gene: TRBV10-2; j_gene: TRBJ2-7; CDR3aa: CASSERDEQYF
v_gene: TRBV6-5; j_gene: TRBJ1-1; CDR3aa: CASSFGVGAFF
v_gene: TRBV7-9; j_gene: TRBJ2-3; CDR3aa: CASSLLSGGTDTQYF
v_gene: TRBV5-1; j_gene: TRBJ2-3; CDR3aa: CASSSPSDMQYF